Listed below are T cell receptor beta chains from one sample, sequenced in a study of T cell repertoires in cytomegalovirus infection. These TCRs are of unknown antigen specificity. TCRdb fed the reads into MiXCR, producing one record per CDR3 protein. The table lists some 590,000 distinct CDR3 sequences, around 40% of them singletons. The sample was cultured PBMCs, taken from culture after CMV antigen stimulation. These receptors came from a human donor in good health (CMV status not recorded). Some clones in this sample may be carry-over from other donors' samples. CDR3s include the opening cysteine and the closing phenylalanine or tryptophan. The D gene is left open where the match is weak. Clone sizes are given selectively: once, few, many, or a class where the clone is expanded.

length: 13
D: .
V: TRBV7-2
size: .
J: TRBJ2-2
DNA: TGTGCCAGCAGCTTTGCCGGGGGCGGGGAGCTGTTTTTT
CDR3: CASSFAGGGELFF

length: 15
D: .
V: TRBV30
size: .
J: TRBJ2-3
DNA: TGTGCCTGGCAACCCGGGACTTCAAGCACAGATACGCAGTATTTT
CDR3: CAWQPGTSSTDTQYF

length: 14
D: .
V: TRBV5-6
size: .
J: TRBJ1-5
DNA: TGTGCCAGCAGCTTGGGACAGAGCAATCAGCCCCAGCATTTT
CDR3: CASSLGQSNQPQHF

length: 14
D: .
V: TRBV7-9
size: once
J: TRBJ2-2
DNA: TGTGCCAGCAGCCCTAGTAGCCACACCGGGGAGCTGTTTTTT
CDR3: CASSPSSHTGELFF

length: 15
D: .
V: TRBV18
size: .
J: TRBJ2-2
DNA: TGTGCCAGCTCACCACCGATTCTAAACACCGGGGAGCTGTTTTTT
CDR3: CASSPPILNTGELFF

length: 14
D: .
V: TRBV20-1
size: few
J: TRBJ2-2
DNA: TGCAGTGCGAAACCTGACAGCTTAACCGGGGAGCTGTTTTTT
CDR3: CSAKPDSLTGELFF

length: 14
D: .
V: TRBV7-6
size: few
J: TRBJ2-3
DNA: TGTGCCAGCAGCTTAGGGGGTCGCTCGGATACGCAGTATTTT
CDR3: CASSLGGRSDTQYF

length: 14
D: .
V: TRBV27
size: .
J: TRBJ2-3
DNA: TGTGCCAATCCCCCCGAGGTGAGCACAGATACGCAGTATTTT
CDR3: CANPPEVSTDTQYF

length: 16
D: TRBD2
V: TRBV7-2
size: many
J: TRBJ2-1
DNA: TGTGCCAGCAGCCCGGGCGGGAGGAGCTCCTACAATGAGCAGTTCTTC
CDR3: CASSPGGRSSYNEQFF

length: 12
D: .
V: TRBV7-9
size: few
J: TRBJ1-1
DNA: TGTGCCAGCACCTACCACCCCACTGAAGCTTTCTTT
CDR3: CASTYHPTEAFF

length: 14
D: .
V: TRBV12-3/TRBV12-4
size: few
J: TRBJ2-5
DNA: TGTGCCAGCAGCTCCCCGGGGGAACGAGAGACCCAGTACTTC
CDR3: CASSSPGERETQYF

length: 15
D: .
V: TRBV4-1
size: .
J: TRBJ2-5
DNA: TGCGCCAGCAGCCAAGACGGGTCAGTCCAAGAGACCCAGTACTTC
CDR3: CASSQDGSVQETQYF

length: 14
D: TRBD1
V: TRBV7-9
size: .
J: TRBJ1-4
DNA: TGTGCCAGCAACCCGGGACAGGGGAAAGAAAAACTGTTTTTT
CDR3: CASNPGQGKEKLFF

length: 12
D: TRBD2
V: TRBV6-2/TRBV6-3
size: few
J: TRBJ2-1
DNA: TGTGCCAGCGAGGGAGGGAGAGGAGAGCAGTTCTTC
CDR3: CASEGGRGEQFF

length: 13
D: TRBD1
V: TRBV6-2/TRBV6-3
size: .
J: TRBJ2-7
DNA: TGTGCCACCTCCAGGACAGGGGACGCCGAGCAGTACTTC
CDR3: CATSRTGDAEQYF

length: 18
D: TRBD2
V: TRBV7-6
size: .
J: TRBJ2-1
DNA: TGTGCCAGCAGCTTAGTCGCGGGACTAGCGGATGGAGGTAATGAGCAGTTCTTC
CDR3: CASSLVAGLADGGNEQFF

length: 17
D: TRBD2
V: TRBV12-3/TRBV12-4
size: .
J: TRBJ2-1
DNA: TGTGCCAGCAGTCCAAACGTTGGGGGGACTATTCCCAGGGAGCAGTTCTTC
CDR3: CASSPNVGGTIPREQFF

length: 16
D: TRBD1
V: TRBV19
size: .
J: TRBJ1-2
DNA: TGTGCCAGTAGTAGGTCCGGGACAGACACCAGATATGGCTACACCTTC
CDR3: CASSRSGTDTRYGYTF

length: 13
D: .
V: TRBV29-1
size: .
J: TRBJ2-2
DNA: TGCAGCGCCGCCCCCCGACAGTCCGGGGAGCTGTTTTTT
CDR3: CSAAPRQSGELFF

length: 13
D: TRBD2
V: TRBV5-4
size: .
J: TRBJ2-5
DNA: TGTGCCAGCAGCTCGGGACTAGCGGGAGTCTCATCCTTC
CDR3: CASSSGLAGVSSF

length: 16
D: TRBD1
V: TRBV7-2
size: .
J: TRBJ2-1
DNA: TGTGCCAGCAGCGGATTAAGGGGGCTAGTCTCCAATGAGCAGTTCTTC
CDR3: CASSGLRGLVSNEQFF

length: 12
D: .
V: TRBV20-1
size: few
J: TRBJ1-5
DNA: TGCAGTGCTAGAGATGGTGATCAGCCCCAGCATTTT
CDR3: CSARDGDQPQHF

length: 15
D: TRBD1
V: TRBV7-2
size: few
J: TRBJ2-1
DNA: TGTGCCAGCAGCCGGACAGGCCCCGCCTACAATGAGCAGTTCTTC
CDR3: CASSRTGPAYNEQFF

length: 14
D: .
V: TRBV4-3
size: .
J: TRBJ1-1
DNA: TGCGCCAGCAGCCAAGAGTACAGATACACTGAAGCTTTCTTT
CDR3: CASSQEYRYTEAFF

length: 14
D: TRBD2
V: TRBV15
size: .
J: TRBJ2-7
DNA: TGTGCCACCAGCAGGGGACTAGCGGGATACGAGCAGTACTTC
CDR3: CATSRGLAGYEQYF

length: 12
D: .
V: TRBV11-2
size: .
J: TRBJ2-3
DNA: TGTGCCAGCGCCGGCCCGACAGATACGCAGTATTTT
CDR3: CASAGPTDTQYF

length: 16
D: .
V: TRBV10-3
size: .
J: TRBJ2-2
DNA: TGTGCCATCAGTGATCTAATTAGCCGGAACACCGGGGAGCTGTTTTTT
CDR3: CAISDLISRNTGELFF

length: 14
D: .
V: TRBV28
size: few
J: TRBJ1-3
DNA: TGTGCCAGCAGTGGGACGGATCTTGGAAACACCATATATTTT
CDR3: CASSGTDLGNTIYF

length: 15
D: .
V: TRBV6-2/TRBV6-3
size: .
J: TRBJ1-1
DNA: TGTGCCAGCAGCCAAAGAGGGGAGAGGACCACTGAAGCTTTCTTT
CDR3: CASSQRGERTTEAFF

length: 17
D: TRBD1
V: TRBV6-2/TRBV6-3
size: .
J: TRBJ1-3
DNA: TGTGCCAGCAGTCACGTGGCCCCTAGGGGGCCTGGAAACACCATATATTTT
CDR3: CASSHVAPRGPGNTIYF

length: 15
D: .
V: TRBV12-3/TRBV12-4
size: .
J: TRBJ1-5
DNA: TGTGCCAGCAGCCGAGACAGGCGCTCCAATCAGCCCCAGCATTTT
CDR3: CASSRDRRSNQPQHF

length: 15
D: TRBD2
V: TRBV5-1
size: .
J: TRBJ2-7
DNA: TGCGCCAGCAGCTCGGGAGGCGGAGACTCCTACGAGCAGTACTTC
CDR3: CASSSGGGDSYEQYF

length: 17
D: .
V: TRBV19
size: .
J: TRBJ2-7
DNA: TGTGCCAGTAGTACCTTGGGACCAACTTTCTCCTCCTACGAGCAGTACTTC
CDR3: CASSTLGPTFSSYEQYF

length: 14
D: .
V: TRBV10-3
size: .
J: TRBJ2-5
DNA: TGTGCCATCAGTGACCCCCGAGGACAAGAGACCCAGTACTTC
CDR3: CAISDPRGQETQYF

length: 16
D: TRBD2
V: TRBV7-8
size: many
J: TRBJ2-3
DNA: TGTGCCAGCAGCTTCCGACTAGCGGGGGGGGCGGATACGCAGTATTTT
CDR3: CASSFRLAGGADTQYF

length: 12
D: .
V: TRBV7-2
size: few
J: TRBJ1-2
DNA: TGTGCCATCCAGACAGCAAACTATGGCTACACCTTC
CDR3: CAIQTANYGYTF

length: 16
D: TRBD2
V: TRBV6-1
size: .
J: TRBJ2-3
DNA: TGTGCCAGCCAGTGGGGGCGGGGGGCGCCGGCAGATACGCAGTATTTT
CDR3: CASQWGRGAPADTQYF

length: 16
D: .
V: TRBV7-7
size: few
J: TRBJ2-3
DNA: TGTGCCAGCAGCCCGACAGGAGAACTTGACCAGGATACGCAGTATTTT
CDR3: CASSPTGELDQDTQYF

length: 16
D: .
V: TRBV7-2
size: .
J: TRBJ2-3
DNA: TGTGCCAGCGGTCCCGGGTTTGGTAGGGAGACAGATACGCAGTATTTT
CDR3: CASGPGFGRETDTQYF

length: 19
D: .
V: TRBV19
size: .
J: TRBJ2-4
DNA: TGTGCCAGTAGTACACCGGGCCGGGGACAAGATTGGCCCAAAAACATTCAGTACTTC
CDR3: CASSTPGRGQDWPKNIQYF